Shown below are 3 T cell receptor beta chains from a single sample sequenced in a study of blood T cell repertoires in COVID-19. Clones were read by immunoSEQ multiplex PCR, and TCRdb kept only the in-frame ones, dropping some. The sample shows over 300,000 clones, around 88% of them seen only once. Sequences were obtained from peripheral blood. Every receptor here comes from a woman aged 45-59 years with acute or convalescent COVID-19.

The chain uses TRBV29-1 and TRBJ2-1; possible D gene TRBD2, 5 bases. CDR1 SQVTM and CDR2 ANQGSEA come from the germline V gene. V dropped 8 bases and J dropped 9 bases, with 14 bases sitting between them. This CDR3 spans 11 amino acids. CDR3 coding DNA: TGCAGCTCCGAGGAGGACGCTGAGCAGTTCTTC. Amino acid sequence: CSSEEDAEQFF.

The chain links TRBV24-1 to TRBJ1-2, with D hard to call. The CDR3 runs 13 residues. Trimming took off 4 bases at V and 9 bases at J, with 14 bases between the two ends. Germline V gene lookup returns CDR1 KGHDR and CDR2 SFDVKD. CDR3: CATSDSRTLSYTF. The CDR3 DNA reads as TGTGCCACCAGTGACTCTAGGACTCTGAGCTACACCTTC.

In the case of this clone: Compared with germline, one end of the junction differs, possibly owing to a read error. The chain has TRBV14 and TRBJ2-1, with 9 bases aligning to TRBD2. The CDR3 runs 17 residues. The germline V gene encodes CDR1 SGHDN and CDR2 FVKESK. The CDR3 sequence: CASTQSSGSGWYNEQFF. The CDR3 region has the DNA TGTGCCAGCACCCAAAGTAGCGGGAGTGGTTGGTACAATGAGCAGTTCTTC.